These 32 T cell receptor beta chains share one sample of origin, sequenced in a study of radiation and T cells in renal cell carcinoma. As for time point: baseline pretreatment blood. The treatment was: 15 Gy SBRT to primary tumor, nephrectomy 4 weeks later. The method was immunoSEQ multiplex PCR; TCRdb's version includes in-frame clones alone and lacks a portion of them. The sample has 120,000 to 150,000 clones; roughly 83% are singletons. Sequenced here: blood, sampled from a patient whose treatment included radiotherapy and nephrectomy. These receptors were collected from a woman aged 50 to 60 with renal cell carcinoma.

This chain uses TRBV4-3 with TRBJ2-1; 9 bases agree with TRBD2. The CDR3 contains 14 residues. Germline CDR1 and CDR2: LGHNA and YSLEER. V shed 0 bases, J shed 13 bases, and the junction held 7 bases outside the gene matches. The CDR3, as DNA: TGCGCCAGCAGCCAAGAAGCGGGCGGGACTAGCCAGTTCTTC. Translated, it gives CASSQEAGGTSQFF.

V is TRBV19 and J is TRBJ2-7; D is tentatively TRBD1 or TRBD2 (5 bases each). V was cut by 10 bases and J by 2 bases, with 12 bases left in between. The CDR3 has 12 residues. Germline loops: CDR1 LNHDA, CDR2 SQIVND (reference sequence). This CDR3 is CATRGEAYEQYF. CDR3 nucleotide sequence: TGTGCCACCCGAGGGGAAGCCTACGAGCAGTACTTC.

Remarks on this clone: The identical CDR3 is also encoded by other nucleotide sequences in the sample. This sequence joins TRBV30 and TRBJ1-2; TRBD1 might be the D (5 bases). Germline V gene lookup returns CDR1 GTSNPN and CDR2 SVGIG (reference sequence). Trimming took 0 bases from V and 2 from J, leaving 7 bases between them. The CDR3 consists of 13 residues. CDR3 DNA: TGTGCCTGGAGTGTAGACAGCAACTATGGCTACACCTTC. Amino acid sequence: CAWSVDSNYGYTF.

V and J are TRBV6-1 and TRBJ2-7; D gene uncertain. V was pared by 5 bases and J by 7 bases, with 9 bases between. Germline V gene sequence: CDR1 MNHNS, CDR2 SASEGT. The CDR3 has 11 residues. The CDR3: CASSPRWEQYF. The CDR3 DNA sequence: TGTGCCAGCAGTCCTAGGTGGGAGCAGTACTTC.

CDR3 sequence (DNA): TGTGCCTGGAGCCTAGGGACAGTCCCCTTCTATGGCTACACCTTC. It encodes CAWSLGTVPFYGYTF. The chain joins TRBV30 to TRBJ1-2, with TRBD1 identical over 7 bases. With 3 bases clipped from V and 4 bases from J, the junction kept 11 bases outside the gene matches. Per the germline V gene, CDR1 is GTSNPN and CDR2 is SVGIG (reference sequence). The CDR3 consists of 15 residues.

This clone came up once. The chain is built from TRBV6-4 and TRBJ2-1; 8 bases match TRBD1. The length of the CDR3 is 15 residues. CDR1 is MRHNA and CDR2 is SNTAGT in the germline V gene. V dropped 7 bases and J dropped 0; count of bases not matched to a gene: 5. In DNA, the CDR3 is TGTGCCAGCAAGGAACAGGGGGGCTCCTACAATGAGCAGTTCTTC. Amino acid sequence: CASKEQGGSYNEQFF.

The chain recombines TRBV30 with TRBJ1-6; D uncertain. Germline V lookup: CDR1 GTSNPN, CDR2 SVGIG (reference sequence). The V end was cut by 3 bases, the J end by 9 bases, with 15 bases between. This CDR3 has 14 residues. CDR3 region: CAWRGTGGTSPLHF. The CDR3 DNA reads as TGTGCCTGGAGAGGAACGGGCGGTACTTCACCCCTCCACTTT.

The chain joins TRBV4-3 to TRBJ1-1; D uncertain. This CDR3 is 14 amino acids long. Trimming shortened V by 1 base and J by 12 bases, and 18 bases separated the two germline ends. Germline CDR1 and CDR2: LGHNA and YSLEER. The CDR3 DNA reads as TGCGCCAGCAGCCAAGCGTTGCAGAGTGGGGAAACTTTCTTT. Translated: CASSQALQSGETFF.

The gene calls are TRBV7-7 and TRBJ2-5, with D possibly called TRBD1 or TRBD2 (6 bases each). The CDR3 runs to 13 residues. V was trimmed by 4 bases and J by 5 bases, leaving 11 bases between them. In germline, CDR1 is SSHAT, CDR2 FNYEAQ (reference sequence). CDR3 nucleotide sequence: TGTGCCAGCAGCTCCGGGGGCCGCGAGACCCAGTACTTC. The encoded protein is CASSSGGRETQYF. Together with reference TRBV7-7 and TRBJ2-5, the CDR3 gives the full variable domain: GAGVSQSPRYKVTKRGQDVTLRCDPISSHATLYWYQQALGQGPEFLTYFNYEAQPDKSGLPSDRFSAERPEGSISTLTIQRTEQRDSAMYRCASSSGGRETQYFGPGTRLLVL.

V usage is TRBV19 and J usage is TRBJ2-3, with a tentative D call TRBD2 (6 bases). CDR1 and CDR2 from the germline V gene are LNHDA and SQIVND (reference sequence). This CDR3 contains 13 residues. Trimming shortened V by 10 bases and J by 3 bases, and 14 bases separated the two germline ends. The CDR3 loop is CATLAKRTDTQYF. The CDR3 region has the DNA TGTGCCACGCTAGCGAAAAGGACAGATACGCAGTATTTT.

The chain is built from TRBV29-1 and TRBJ2-3; D gene ambiguous. The germline V gene has CDR1 SQVTM and CDR2 ANQGSEA. V gave up 6 bases and J gave up 6 bases, with 13 bases separating them. The CDR3 loop spans 12 amino acids. The CDR3 loop is CSVGSFQDTQYF. Written as DNA, the CDR3 is TGCAGCGTCGGGTCCTTCCAGGATACGCAGTATTTT.

The V call is TRBV27, the J call TRBJ2-1, with unresolved D. V lost 6 bases and J lost 7, with 22 bases in between. Per the germline V gene, CDR1 is MNHEY and CDR2 is SMNVEV (reference sequence). The CDR3 has 16 residues. CDR3 sequence: CASSPRSQKNWNEQFF. In nucleotides, the CDR3 is TGTGCCAGCAGCCCTAGGTCACAGAAGAATTGGAATGAGCAGTTCTTC.

This clone was picked up one time. The rearrangement uses TRBV2 and TRBJ2-7; 8 bases align to TRBD1. This CDR3 spans 14 amino acids. CDR1 SNHLY and CDR2 FYNNEI come from the germline V gene. V lost 6 bases to trimming and J lost 5 bases; unmatched junction nucleotides: 9. The CDR3 here is CASRRTGIRNEQYF. The CDR3 region has the DNA TGTGCCAGCAGGAGGACAGGGATACGGAACGAGCAGTACTTC.

The J gene is TRBJ2-1, the V gene TRBV9; D uncertain. Per the germline V gene, CDR1 is SGDLS and CDR2 is YYNGEE. The CDR3 has 14 amino acids. With 1 base removed from V and 0 bases from J, the gap between germline ends came to 5 bases. The CDR3 is CASSVSSSYNEQFF. The CDR3 coding sequence is TGTGCCAGCAGCGTAAGTAGCTCCTACAATGAGCAGTTCTTC. The entire variable domain, with the rest obtained from reference TRBV9 and TRBJ2-1, is as follows: DSGVTQTPKHLITATGQRVTLRCSPRSGDLSVYWYQQSLDQGLQFLIQYYNGEERAKGNILERFSAQQFPDLHSELNLSSLELGDSALYFCASSVSSSYNEQFFGPGTRLTVL.

The chain employs TRBV4-2 and TRBJ2-5, with TRBD2 matching 10 bases. The germline V gene has CDR1 LGHNA and CDR2 YNFKEQ. This CDR3 is 17 amino acids long. Trimming at V came to 3 bases and at J to 4 bases, leaving 11 bases not matched to a gene. The CDR3: CASSHRAASGSGETQYF. The CDR3 DNA follows: TGTGCCAGCAGCCACCGAGCAGCTAGCGGGAGTGGAGAGACCCAGTACTTC.

The table lists this clone with a count of one. The chain uses TRBV11-2 and TRBJ2-2; tentatively, D is TRBD2 (6 bases). Germline V CDR1 and CDR2: SGHAT, FQNNGV. The V gene lost 3 bases and the J gene lost 0 bases, with 8 bases spanning the gap. This CDR3 has 15 amino acids. The CDR3 is CASSFGTANTGELFF. Written as DNA, the CDR3 is TGTGCCAGCAGCTTCGGGACTGCGAACACCGGGGAGCTGTTTTTT.

This clone was counted between two and nine times. A junction boundary mismatches the germline segment, possibly from a read error. The chain links TRBV5-1 to TRBJ1-1; D perhaps matches TRBD1 (5 bases). Per the germline V gene, CDR1 is SGHRS and CDR2 is YFSETQ. This CDR3 spans 14 amino acids. CDR3 residues: CASSLGGTEYEAFF. DNA for the CDR3: TGTGCCAGCAGCTTGGGCGGGACGGAGTATGAAGCTTTCTTT.

This chain uses TRBV5-1 with TRBJ2-5; 8 nucleotides line up with TRBD2. J lost 3 bases, V lost 3 bases, and 4 bases had no gene match. The germline CDR1 and CDR2 sequences are SGHRS and YFSETQ. The CDR3 is made up of 14 amino acids. The CDR3 loop is CASSSLSGEETQYF. CDR3 nucleotide sequence: TGCGCCAGCAGCTCCCTTAGCGGGGAAGAGACCCAGTACTTC.

V and J are TRBV5-5 and TRBJ2-5; TRBD2 might be the D (6 bases). The CDR3 has 14 residues. The V gene's germline CDR1 is SGHKS and CDR2 YYEKEE (reference sequence). Deletions cut 4 bases from V and 2 bases from J, with 12 bases between. In DNA form, the CDR3 reads TGTGCCAGCAGCGTGGACTACTCACAAGAGACCCAGTACTTC. Its translation is CASSVDYSQETQYF.

The V gene is TRBV7-2, the J gene TRBJ1-5; no clear D gene. The ends were cut back, 4 bases at V and 3 bases at J, with 13 bases in the middle. Germline CDR1 and CDR2: SGHTA and FQGNSA. The CDR3 has 15 amino acids. The CDR3 nucleotides are TGTGCCAGCAGCTCCAGGCCCGGTACCAATCAGCCCCAGCATTTT. Translating it yields CASSSRPGTNQPQHF. Combining the CDR3 with reference TRBV7-2 and TRBJ1-5 gives the whole variable domain GAGVSQSPSNKVTEKGKDVELRCDPISGHTALYWYRQSLGQGLEFLIYFQGNSAPDKSGLPSDRFSAERTGGSVSTLTIQRTQQEDSAVYLCASSSRPGTNQPQHFGDGTRLSIL.

Only a few counts were recorded for this clone. This chain uses TRBV6-1 with TRBJ1-5, with 7 bases matching TRBD1. The ends lost 5 bases at V and 1 base at J; junction bases unmatched: 5. Germline V gives CDR1 MNHNS, CDR2 SASEGT. This CDR3 is 15 amino acids long. In DNA, the CDR3 is TGTGCCAGCAGTAGGGACAGACTCAGCAATCAGCCCCAGCATTTT. Its protein product is CASSRDRLSNQPQHF.

The chain recombines TRBV7-9 with TRBJ2-4; D perhaps matches TRBD2 (6 bases). The V end was cut by 0 bases, the J end by 13 bases, with 13 bases between. CDR1 and CDR2 (germline): SEHNR, FQNEAQ (reference sequence). There are 13 residues in the CDR3. In DNA, the CDR3 is TGTGCCAGCAGCTTAGCTGCGGGGACTTTACAGTACTTC. Its translation: CASSLAAGTLQYF.

This clone has a single count. V gene TRBV10-3 combines with J gene TRBJ1-5; D is unclear. The V end lost 9 bases, the J end lost 4 bases, and 10 bases lay between the germline ends. Germline lookup yields CDR1 ENHRY and CDR2 SYGVKD. This CDR3 comprises 12 residues. CDR3 sequence: CAINGENQPQHF. The CDR3 nucleotides read TGTGCCATTAATGGGGAGAATCAGCCCCAGCATTTT.

The chain combines TRBV5-1 with TRBJ1-6; maybe TRBD1 (6 bases). CDR3 length equals 13 residues. V dropped 7 bases and J dropped 7 bases, with 12 bases sitting between them. The germline V gene has CDR1 SGHRS and CDR2 YFSETQ. The CDR3 loop is CASCPGENSPLHF. CDR3 sequence (DNA): TGCGCCAGCTGCCCAGGGGAGAATTCACCCCTCCACTTT.

The chain employs TRBV9 and TRBJ1-5, with a possible D match to TRBD1 (6 bases). V was cut by 4 bases and J by 1 base, with 15 bases left in between. CDR3 size: 16 residues. Germline V gene sequence: CDR1 SGDLS, CDR2 YYNGEE. CDR3: CASSPEGGSSNQPQHF. The CDR3 DNA reads as TGTGCCAGCAGCCCAGAGGGGGGGTCGAGCAATCAGCCCCAGCATTTT.

The gene calls are TRBV9 and TRBJ2-1; 10 positions agree with TRBD2. There are 16 residues in the CDR3. Germline V gene sequence: CDR1 SGDLS, CDR2 YYNGEE. J was trimmed by 6 bases and V by 0 bases; bases with no gene match: 6. CDR3: CASSVDSGGTGNEQFF. The CDR3 coding sequence is TGTGCCAGCAGCGTAGATAGCGGGGGGACGGGCAATGAGCAGTTCTTC.

The chain combines TRBV18 with TRBJ1-2, with D perhaps TRBD1 (5 bases). Trimming cost V 3 bases and J 8 bases, with 13 bases left between them. The CDR3 is made up of 13 amino acids. Germline assignment: CDR1 KGHSH and CDR2 LQKENI. The CDR3 region has the DNA TGTGCCAGCTCACCCTCCCAGGGATTGGGCTACACCTTC. Translation: CASSPSQGLGYTF.

The rearrangement links TRBV28 to TRBJ1-1; tentative D call: TRBD1 (5 bases). There are 16 residues in the CDR3. The V end was cut by 8 bases, the J end by 0 bases, with 19 bases between. CDR1 and CDR2 from the germline V gene are MDHEN and SYDVKM. CDR3 coding DNA: TGTGCCAGCTCCCCCCCGGGAGGGGTAATGAACACTGAAGCTTTCTTT. As protein: CASSPPGGVMNTEAFF.

This clone was seen a few times. The V call is TRBV30, the J call TRBJ1-1, with D maybe TRBD1 (5 bases). The CDR3 sequence is 12 residues long. Germline loops: CDR1 GTSNPN, CDR2 SVGIG (reference sequence). V was cut by 1 base and J by 7 bases, with 10 bases left in between. CDR3 loop: CAWSAGTLEAFF. The CDR3, as DNA: TGTGCCTGGAGTGCCGGGACGCTTGAAGCTTTCTTT.

The J gene is TRBJ1-5, the V gene TRBV7-9; weak D call: TRBD1 (6 bases). Germline CDR1 and CDR2: SEHNR and FQNEAQ (reference sequence). The CDR3 loop spans 14 amino acids. Trimming shortened V by 5 bases and J by 9 bases, and 17 bases separated the two germline ends. CDR3 coding DNA: TGTGCCAGCAGCCCGGACAGAGGCATGGGGCCCCAGCATTTT. This codes for CASSPDRGMGPQHF.

V is TRBV5-6 and J is TRBJ2-7; 9 bases line up with TRBD1. Losses at the gene ends were 6 bases for V and 3 bases for J; bases not matched to a gene: 10. Germline-derived CDR1 and CDR2 are SGHDT and YYEEEE. The CDR3 has 15 amino acids. The CDR3 sequence: CASTIWGTGSYEQYF. CDR3 coding DNA: TGTGCCAGCACCATCTGGGGGACAGGGAGCTACGAGCAGTACTTC.

The V call is TRBV5-6, the J call TRBJ2-4, with D possibly TRBD2 on 6 matching bases. Trimming removed 2 bases from V and 7 bases from J, with 10 bases in between. This CDR3 is 13 amino acids long. Germline V lookup: CDR1 SGHDT, CDR2 YYEEEE. In DNA form, the CDR3 reads TGTGCCAGCAGCTTCCGGGACTTTAACATTCAGTACTTC. This encodes CASSFRDFNIQYF.